Described below is a single T cell receptor (beta chain) sequence and its context. Its antigen is currently unknown. Before any sequencing was done, the ViraFEST assay used viral peptide pools to expand antigen-specific CD4+ T cells. The culture ran for 10 days before CD4+ T cells were isolated. The person's infection with SARS-CoV-2, confirmed by PCR, took place between March and December 2020. This sample was included in a study of vaccination effects on CD4 cells after COVID-19. With 0 bases removed from V and 1 base from J, the gap between germline ends came to 11 bases. The CDR3 length is 16 residues. The germline gives CDR1 SNHLY, CDR2 FYNNEI. The assay was immunoSEQ multiplex PCR, and TCRdb's table has in-frame clones only and misses some. The sample carries 70,000 or so clones, 65% to 75% recorded once.

This receptor was obtained from a human donor who had a prior SARS-CoV-2 infection. The chain employs TRBV2 and TRBJ2-3; a weak D match, TRBD2 (7 bases). Sequencing was performed on CD4+ T cells from PBMCs cultured with HIV peptides, taken before COVID-19 vaccination. Subset described: HIV-1 Nef peptide pool negative control/reference culture. This CDR3 reads CASSEARGPRTDTQYF. The CDR3 region has the DNA TGTGCCAGCAGTGAAGCGCGGGGGCCACGCACAGATACGCAGTATTTT.